These 18 T cell receptor beta chains came from one sample sequenced in a study of CD8+CD57+ T cells in acquired aplastic anemia. The sequenced patients had an expansion of CD8+CD57+ cells seen by flow cytometry. TCR beta VDJ and CDR3 profiling used genomic DNA as template. MiXCR, applied by TCRdb to the reads, yields one record per CDR3 protein. The repertoire holds around 170,000 distinct CDR3 sequences, approximately 50% seen once, with around 8.8% in the top ten. Sequencing input: sorted CD4+, CD8+, or CD8+CD57+ T cells (not recorded which) from PBMCs. The source of these receptors is a human donor with aplastic anemia.

The chain carries TRBV2 and TRBJ1-1; 7 bases are a match to TRBD1. V lost 8 bases and J lost 4; bases outside the gene matches: 10. CDR3 size: 14 residues. CDR1 and CDR2 from the germline V gene are SNHLY and FYNNEI. DNA for the CDR3: TGTGCCAGCTTAGAACAGGGGATGAGCACTGAAGCTTTCTTT. Its translation: CASLEQGMSTEAFF.

With respect to this clonotype: Its ends do not fully match the called genes, so a read error is possible. The chain joins TRBV12-3 or TRBV12-4 to TRBJ2-1; 9 positions agree with TRBD2. The CDR3 is 15 amino acids. CDR3 sequence reads: CASSFSPSGTNERFF. DNA for the CDR3: TGTGCCAGCAGTTTTTCGCCTAGCGGGACCAATGAGCGGTTCTTC.

This clonotype was counted many times. This chain joins TRBV6-1 and TRBJ2-7, with TRBD2 matching over 11 bases. From germline, CDR1 is MNHNS and CDR2 SASEGT. The J segment lost 4 bases and the V segment lost 5 bases, leaving 7 bases of the junction unmatched. The length of the CDR3 is 15 residues. Written as DNA, the CDR3 is TGTGCCAGCAGTAGACCGGGACTAGCGGATTACGAGCAGTACTTC. Translation gives CASSRPGLADYEQYF.

The chain combines TRBV10-3 with TRBJ2-7; 12 bases agree with TRBD2. Germline CDR1 ENHRY, CDR2 SYGVKD. Trimming at V came to 4 bases and at J to 3 bases, leaving 1 base not matched to a gene. The CDR3 contains 14 residues. CDR3 nucleotides: TGTGCCATCAGTGGGACTAGCGGGATCTACGAGCAGTACTTC. As protein: CAISGTSGIYEQYF.

V is TRBV20-1 and J is TRBJ2-7; the D call may be TRBD1 or TRBD2 (5 bases each). The CDR3 spans 13 residues. CDR1 and CDR2 (germline): DFQATT, SNEGSKA (reference sequence). The V end was cut by 0 bases, the J end by 5 bases, with 11 bases between. CDR3 residues: CSARDRQGDEQYF. In nucleotides, the CDR3 is TGCAGTGCTAGAGATAGGCAGGGAGACGAGCAGTACTTC.

This clonotype was found a few times. The J gene is TRBJ2-3, the V gene TRBV19; D remains unclear. Trimming shortened V by 1 base and J by 4 bases, and 12 bases separated the two germline ends. Per the germline V gene, CDR1 is LNHDA and CDR2 is SQIVND (reference sequence). The CDR3 consists of 15 residues. CDR3 region: CASSIGDGASDTQYF. CDR3 nucleotides: TGTGCCAGTAGTATAGGGGATGGTGCCTCAGATACGCAGTATTTT. Using reference TRBV19 and TRBJ2-3 for the parts outside the CDR3, the full variable domain is DGGITQSPKYLFRKEGQNVTLSCEQNLNHDAMYWYRQDPGQGLRLIYYSQIVNDFQKGDIAEGYSVSREKKESFPLTVTSAQKNPTAFYLCASSIGDGASDTQYFGPGTRLTVL.

This clonotype was found many times. In DNA form, the CDR3 reads TGTGCCAGCAGCGTAGTAGGGGGCACGACCGGGGAGCTGTTTTTT. Its translation is CASSVVGGTTGELFF. The chain couples TRBV9 to TRBJ2-2; 7 bases map to TRBD1. Trimming cost V 0 bases and J 5 bases; bases outside gene matches: 4. Germline CDR1 reads SGDLS; CDR2 reads YYNGEE. The length of the CDR3 is 15 residues.

V and J are TRBV2 and TRBJ1-5; no firm D call. This CDR3 comprises 14 residues. CDR1 SNHLY and CDR2 FYNNEI come from the germline V gene. V lost 1 base and J 4 bases, leaving 8 bases between the germline ends. As DNA, the CDR3 is TGTGCCAGCAGTGAAGTAGAGGGTAATCAGCCCCAGCATTTT. As protein: CASSEVEGNQPQHF.

The V gene is TRBV20-1, the J gene TRBJ2-2; D gene unclear. The germline V gene encodes CDR1 DFQATT and CDR2 SNEGSKA (reference sequence). Deletions cut 0 bases from V and 3 bases from J, with 11 bases between. The CDR3 runs 15 residues. CDR3 coding DNA: TGCAGTGCTAGAGATCTACCAGCTGACACCGGGGAGCTGTTTTTT. Its protein product is CSARDLPADTGELFF.

This clonotype was counted once. This may be a read error: a much more frequent sequence differs by one nucleotide. The chain couples TRBV6-4 to TRBJ1-1, with a possible D match to TRBD1 (5 bases). The CDR3 is made up of 13 amino acids. Trimming removed 6 bases at V and 4 bases at J, with 12 bases between. Looked up from germline, CDR1 is MRHNA and CDR2 is SNTAGT. CDR3 in DNA: TGTGCCAGCAGATCCATGGGGGGCACTGAAGCTTTCTTT. Amino acid sequence: CASRSMGGTEAFF.

The rearrangement joins TRBV7-8 to TRBJ2-3; D gene ambiguous. This CDR3 has 15 amino acids. The germline CDR1 and CDR2 sequences are SGHVS and FQNEAQ. Trimming took 5 bases from V and 2 from J, leaving 14 bases between them. In nucleotides, the CDR3 is TGTGCCAGCAGCGGGCGCTCTCAGTACACAGATACGCAGTATTTT. Amino acids: CASSGRSQYTDTQYF. Filled out from reference TRBV7-8 and TRBJ2-3, the complete variable domain reads GAGVSQSPRYKVAKRGQDVALRCDPISGHVSLFWYQQALGQGPEFLTYFQNEAQLDKSGLPSDRFFAERPEGSVSTLKIQRTQQEDSAVYLCASSGRSQYTDTQYFGPGTRLTVL.

This clonotype was counted many times. The chain couples TRBV19 to TRBJ2-6; D gene ambiguous. This CDR3 is built from 15 residues. V was shortened by 8 bases and J by 0 bases, with 11 bases between the two germline ends. Germline assignment: CDR1 LNHDA and CDR2 SQIVND (reference sequence). The CDR3 DNA is TGTGCCAGTGTGGACGTCTACTCTGGGGCCAACGTCCTGACTTTC. Protein sequence: CASVDVYSGANVLTF.

This clonotype was picked up many times. The rearrangement links TRBV12-3 or TRBV12-4 to TRBJ2-1, with 9 bases lining up with TRBD2. The CDR3 totals 13 residues. With V trimmed by 6 bases and J by 15 bases, 12 bases remained unmatched. CDR3 nucleotide sequence: TGTGCCAGCAGCTTTAACAACGGACTAGCGTTGTTCTTC. Translating gives CASSFNNGLALFF.

This clonotype was detected once. V is TRBV9 and J is TRBJ2-7, with 9 bases aligning to TRBD1. The CDR3 is made up of 15 amino acids. Germline CDR1 reads SGDLS; CDR2 reads YYNGEE. The trim removed 4 bases at V and 1 base at J, leaving 6 bases unmatched. In DNA form, the CDR3 reads TGTGCCAGCAGCCCTGGGGGACAGGGTTCCTACGAGCAGTACTTC. Translated, it gives CASSPGGQGSYEQYF.

The gene calls are TRBV15 and TRBJ2-7; the match to TRBD1 covers 8 bases. The CDR3 spans 17 residues. The ends lost 3 bases at V and 6 bases at J; junction bases unmatched: 16. Per the germline V gene, CDR1 is LNHNV and CDR2 is YYDKDF (reference sequence). CDR3 in DNA: TGTGCCACCAGCAGTTACCCTGGACAGGGAAGGCCTTCCGAGCAGTACTTC. Translated: CATSSYPGQGRPSEQYF.

This clonotype was detected ten times or more. The chain carries TRBV7-2 and TRBJ2-7; perhaps TRBD1 as D (5 bases). The CDR3 extends over 13 amino acids. CDR1 is SGHTA and CDR2 is FQGNSA in the germline V gene. V lost 0 bases, J lost 5 bases, and 8 bases lay in between. In nucleotides, the CDR3 is TGTGCCAGCAGCTTAGCTAGGGGCCACGAGCAGTACTTC. Translating gives CASSLARGHEQYF. The full variable domain, its missing parts supplied by reference TRBV7-2 and TRBJ2-7, is GAGVSQSPSNKVTEKGKDVELRCDPISGHTALYWYRQSLGQGLEFLIYFQGNSAPDKSGLPSDRFSAERTGGSVSTLTIQRTQQEDSAVYLCASSLARGHEQYFGPGTRLTVT.

The chain combines TRBV27 with TRBJ1-6, with 7 bases identical to TRBD1. The CDR3 has 13 amino acids. J was trimmed by 14 bases and V by 6 bases; bases with no gene match: 10. Germline V gene data show CDR1 as MNHEY and CDR2 as SMNVEV (reference sequence). CDR3 nucleotides: TGTGCCAGCAGGAAAGACAGGGTTAGTACCCTCCACTTT. This codes for CASRKDRVSTLHF.

With respect to this clonotype: Being one base from a much bigger clone, this may be a read error. The V call is TRBV7-6, the J call TRBJ1-2; 7 bases are a match to TRBD1. In germline, CDR1 is SGHVS, CDR2 FNYEAQ. CDR3 size: 13 residues. The ends lost 6 bases at V and 7 bases at J; junction bases unmatched: 8. The DNA of the CDR3 is TGTGCCAGCAGTCAGGGGGGGCGGGGTGGCTACACCTTC. It translates to CASSQGGRGGYTF.